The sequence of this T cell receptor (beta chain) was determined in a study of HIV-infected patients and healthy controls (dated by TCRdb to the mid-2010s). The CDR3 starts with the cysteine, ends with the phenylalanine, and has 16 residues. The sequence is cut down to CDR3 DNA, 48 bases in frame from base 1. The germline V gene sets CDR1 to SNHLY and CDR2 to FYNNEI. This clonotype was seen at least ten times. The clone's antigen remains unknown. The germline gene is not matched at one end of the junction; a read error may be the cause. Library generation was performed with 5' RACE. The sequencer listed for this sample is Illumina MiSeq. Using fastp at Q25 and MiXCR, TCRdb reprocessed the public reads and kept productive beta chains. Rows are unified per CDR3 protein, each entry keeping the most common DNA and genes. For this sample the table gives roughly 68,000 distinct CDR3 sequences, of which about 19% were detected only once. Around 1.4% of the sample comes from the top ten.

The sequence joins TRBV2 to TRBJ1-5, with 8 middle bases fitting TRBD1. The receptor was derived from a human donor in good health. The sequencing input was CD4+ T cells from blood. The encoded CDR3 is CASRITGGYSDQPQHF. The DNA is TGTGCCAGCAGAATAACAGGGGGTTATAGCGATCAGCCCCAGCATTTT.